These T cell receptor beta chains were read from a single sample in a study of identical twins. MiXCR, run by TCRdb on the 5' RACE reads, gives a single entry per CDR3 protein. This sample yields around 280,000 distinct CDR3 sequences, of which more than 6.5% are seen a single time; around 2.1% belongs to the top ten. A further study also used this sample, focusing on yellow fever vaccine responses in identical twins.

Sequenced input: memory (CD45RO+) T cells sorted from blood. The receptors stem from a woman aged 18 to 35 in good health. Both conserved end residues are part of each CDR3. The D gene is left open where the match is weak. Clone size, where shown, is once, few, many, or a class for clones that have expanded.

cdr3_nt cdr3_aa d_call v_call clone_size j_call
TGTGCCAGCAGTTCCACAGGGGGTATCCACGAGCAGTACTTC CASSSTGGIHEQYF TRBD1 TRBV28 NA TRBJ2-7
TGTGCCAGCAGCTTGTCCAGGACCGGGGGGGAGCAGTACTTC CASSLSRTGGEQYF TRBD2 TRBV7-9 few TRBJ2-7
TGTGCCAGCAGCTTGGATGGTGGCCATCGGGAGCAGTACTTC CASSLDGGHREQYF NA TRBV5-6 few TRBJ2-7
TGTGCCAGCAGCCCAATCGCAGGGAGGGACTATGGCTACACCTTC CASSPIAGRDYGYTF NA TRBV9 few TRBJ1-2
TGTGCCAGCAGTCCGCGCGGAGGGGGAGTCACTGAAGCTTTCTTT CASSPRGGGVTEAFF NA TRBV27 few TRBJ1-1
TGTGCCAGCAGTTTTGCAGCAACTAATGAAAAACTGTTTTTT CASSFAATNEKLFF NA TRBV25-1 NA TRBJ1-4
TGTGCCACCAGCAGAGATCGAGGGACAGTTATAGATGGCTACACCTTC CATSRDRGTVIDGYTF TRBD1 TRBV15 NA TRBJ1-2
TGTGCCAGCAGTTCGGGACTAGCGGGATATGGAGATACGCAGTATTTT CASSSGLAGYGDTQYF TRBD2 TRBV2 NA TRBJ2-3
TGCGCCAGCAGTGTGGGACTAGCGAGCACAGATACGCAGTATTTT CASSVGLASTDTQYF TRBD2 TRBV10-2 few TRBJ2-3
TGTGCCAGCAGCAGGGGGGGCAGTTTTTCGAACACTGAAGCTTTCTTT CASSRGGSFSNTEAFF NA TRBV7-2 NA TRBJ1-1
TGTGCCAGCAGCTTAGCGCGGGGACAGCAGTACTTC CASSLARGQQYF NA TRBV7-2 many TRBJ2-7
TGTGCCAGCACTCCCGGACAGGTGCACACCGGGGAGCTGTTTTTT CASTPGQVHTGELFF TRBD1 TRBV28 NA TRBJ2-2
TGCGCCAGCAGCTTAGCGGGGGGGCACTATGAGCAGTTCTTC CASSLAGGHYEQFF TRBD2 TRBV5-1 once TRBJ2-1
TGCGCCAGCAGCGCCAGCCCGGGACTAGCGGGAGGTGAGCAGTTCTTC CASSASPGLAGGEQFF TRBD2 TRBV5-1 NA TRBJ2-1
TGTGCCAGCAGCTTAGCTTCTCCCTACGAGCAGTACTTC CASSLASPYEQYF NA TRBV7-9 NA TRBJ2-7
TGTGCCAGCAGCTCAGCTGGTCTCTCTGGGGCCAACGTCCTGACTTTC CASSSAGLSGANVLTF NA TRBV7-9 many TRBJ2-6
TGTGCCAGCAGCTTAAGCCGACAGCTTAACTATGGCTACACCTTC CASSLSRQLNYGYTF NA TRBV7-9 NA TRBJ1-2
TGTGCCAGCAGCCACGGGGGGACAGGGGCCGCGGAAGCTTTCTTT CASSHGGTGAAEAFF TRBD1 TRBV6-1 NA TRBJ1-1
TGTGCCAGCAGCTTAGATCAGGCGGTCTATTCACCCCTCCACTTT CASSLDQAVYSPLHF NA TRBV11-2 many TRBJ1-6
TGCGCCAGCAGACAGGGGGCCGGGAACACTGAAGCTTTCTTT CASRQGAGNTEAFF TRBD1 TRBV5-1 few TRBJ1-1
TGTGCCAGCAGTAAGAGCGGGCCACGTGAGACCCAGTACTTC CASSKSGPRETQYF NA TRBV7-6 NA TRBJ2-5
TGTGCCACCTCCCCCGGGGGCCCTTGGTACGAGCAGTACTTC CATSPGGPWYEQYF NA TRBV24-1 many TRBJ2-7
TGTGCCAGCAGCCCACTCATGGGGGACAGCACAGATACGCAGTATTTT CASSPLMGDSTDTQYF NA TRBV9 few TRBJ2-3
TGTGCCAGTGGACAGGGGGCTACCAATGAGCAGTTCTTC CASGQGATNEQFF TRBD1 TRBV19 many TRBJ2-1
TGTGCTAGTGGAAAGGCCGGGGAGACCCAGTACTTC CASGKAGETQYF NA TRBV12-5 few TRBJ2-5
TGTGCCAGCAGTTTGGGACAGGGGTTCAATGAGCAGTTCTTC CASSLGQGFNEQFF TRBD1 TRBV12-3/TRBV12-4 many TRBJ2-1
TGCAGTGCCCCCTCTCTTCCGGGGTCTCAGCCCCAGCATTTT CSAPSLPGSQPQHF NA TRBV20-1 few TRBJ1-5
TGCGCCAGCAGCTTGGCCGGCGGGGGGGCCTACAATGAGCAGTTCTTC CASSLAGGGAYNEQFF TRBD2 TRBV5-1 many TRBJ2-1
TGCAGCGTTCTTACTAGCATGGAGACCCAGTACTTC CSVLTSMETQYF NA TRBV29-1 many TRBJ2-5
TGTGCCAGCAGTCCCTCCGGGACGTACTATGGCTACACCTTC CASSPSGTYYGYTF NA TRBV12-3/TRBV12-4 many TRBJ1-2
TGCGCCAGCAGCTTGGTGGGACAGGTGGCCCATGAGCAGTTCTTC CASSLVGQVAHEQFF TRBD1 TRBV5-1 few TRBJ2-1
TGCGCCAGCAGCTTGGACGGGGGTCAAGATACGCAGTATTTT CASSLDGGQDTQYF NA TRBV5-1 many TRBJ2-3
TGTGCCAGCAGCATAGCGGGGGGGGGCTACGAGCAGTACTTC CASSIAGGGYEQYF TRBD2 TRBV5-5 NA TRBJ2-7
TGTGCCAGCTCACCCTGGGGAGGAACGGACACTGAAGCTTTCTTT CASSPWGGTDTEAFF NA TRBV18 few TRBJ1-1
TGTGCCAGCAGCTTTTGGTCGGGGGCCGGCTACGAGCAGTACTTC CASSFWSGAGYEQYF NA TRBV7-2 NA TRBJ2-7
TGTGCCAGCAGACCTAAAAAGGGGTCATATAATTCACCCCTCCACTTT CASRPKKGSYNSPLHF NA TRBV28 many TRBJ1-6
TGCGCCAGCAGCCAAGATGTTAGGGGACAGGGTGGAAAACTGTTTTTT CASSQDVRGQGGKLFF TRBD1 TRBV4-1 many TRBJ1-4
TGTGCCAGCACAGGGCTCCCAAGCTCTGGAAACACCATATATTTT CASTGLPSSGNTIYF NA TRBV28 many TRBJ1-3
TGTGCCAGCAGCCCTCCTGGGGGCGTTGGGGTCGGTACGCAGTATTTT CASSPPGGVGVGTQYF NA TRBV3-1 few TRBJ2-3
TGTGCCAGCAGCTTACGGCCCCAAAACACCGGGGAGCTGTTTTTT CASSLRPQNTGELFF NA TRBV7-9 NA TRBJ2-2
TGTGCCAGCTCACCAACTAGCGGGAGGGCCGAGGAGTTCTTC CASSPTSGRAEEFF TRBD2 TRBV18 few TRBJ2-1
TGTGCCAGCAGTCTTCGACGCGGGAACACCGGGGAGCTGTTTTTT CASSLRRGNTGELFF NA TRBV11-1 few TRBJ2-2
TGTGCCATCAGCAGACTAGCGGGAGGGCTCAATGAGCAGTTCTTC CAISRLAGGLNEQFF TRBD2 TRBV10-3 many TRBJ2-1
TGTGCCAGCACCCCGGGACTAGCGACAGATACGCAGTATTTT CASTPGLATDTQYF TRBD2 TRBV11-2 NA TRBJ2-3
TGCGCCAGCAGCCCCGGACAGGGAACCTCGGGCACCGGGGAGCTGTTTTTT CASSPGQGTSGTGELFF TRBD1 TRBV5-1 few TRBJ2-2
TGTGCCAGCAGCCGAGGGGACAGGGGCACAGATACGCAGTATTTT CASSRGDRGTDTQYF TRBD1 TRBV7-9 many TRBJ2-3
TGTGCCAGCAGTTTATTTGGGGCAGTCCGGGTCGGGGAGCTGTTTTTT CASSLFGAVRVGELFF NA TRBV28 few TRBJ2-2